This TCR beta chain emerged from a study of T cell responses to AZD1222 COVID-19 vaccine. The overall study: Second-dose recipients at about 4 or about 12 weeks were treated as one pooled group. Study observations and caveats: Dominant at 160-218 and 743-854, vaccine-associated CD4 TCRs also spanned spike. Nearly half of spike-specific TCRs reportedly target unmutated variant regions. Most donors were white British, females outnumbered males, and clonal diversity was possibly underestimated.

TCRdb's copy holds only in-frame clones and misses some; the assay was immunoSEQ multiplex PCR. The repertoire includes about 150,000 clones, around 89% of them detected once, and approximately 5.1% sits in the top ten. This clone came up once. Its cognate antigen is unknown. CDR3 length: 19 amino acids. Germline trimming cut 4 bases from V and 1 base from J; bases unmatched to any gene: 14. CDR1 SGHRS and CDR2 YFSETQ come from the germline V gene. The rearrangement links TRBV5-1 to TRBJ1-6; 7 nucleotides match TRBD1. This material consisted of peripheral blood, taken on day 0 of AZD1222 vaccination. This TCR derives from an adult in good health. CDR3 sequence (DNA): TGCGCCAGCAGCCCCCGACAGAGGGGGCCTTTATCCTATAATTCACCCCTCCACTTT. It codes for CASSPRQRGPLSYNSPLHF.